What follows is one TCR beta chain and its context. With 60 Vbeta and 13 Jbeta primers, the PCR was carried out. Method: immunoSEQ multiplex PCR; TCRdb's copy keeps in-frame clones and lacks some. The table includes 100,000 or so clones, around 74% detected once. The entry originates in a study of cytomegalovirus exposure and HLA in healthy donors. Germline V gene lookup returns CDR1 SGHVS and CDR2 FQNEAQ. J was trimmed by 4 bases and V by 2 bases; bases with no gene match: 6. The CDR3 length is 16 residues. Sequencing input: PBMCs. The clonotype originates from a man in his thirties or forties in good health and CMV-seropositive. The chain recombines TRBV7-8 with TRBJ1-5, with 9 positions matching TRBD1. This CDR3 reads CASSLLTGGINQPQHF. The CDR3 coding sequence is TGTGCCAGCAGCTTATTGACAGGGGGTATAAATCAGCCCCAGCATTTT.